Each of the 24 T cell receptor beta chains below was sequenced from the same sample in a study of metastatic and nonmetastatic thyroid tumors. Every patient underwent thyroid surgery untreated. Using MiXCR, TCRdb re-called clones from the PCR reads. The data show about 20,000 clones, 35% to 45% seen once. The sequenced sample was blood. The source is a male donor with papillary thyroid cancer or a benign thyroid nodule (not recorded which). Some clones in this sample may be carry-over from other donors' samples.

The V gene is TRBV3-1, the J gene TRBJ1-1, with D hard to call. Germline V CDR1 and CDR2: LGHDT, YNNKEL (reference sequence). CDR3 length equals 17 residues. V was trimmed by 1 base and J by 3 bases, leaving 18 bases between them. The CDR3: CASSQVSRSSRDTEAFF. The CDR3 coding sequence is TGTGCCAGCAGCCAAGTTTCTAGATCTTCAAGGGACACTGAAGCTTTCTTT.

This clone was found a few times. This sequence joins TRBV6-2 or TRBV6-3 and TRBJ1-6, with a possible D match to TRBD1 (6 bases). Trimming shortened V by 6 bases and J by 8 bases, and 14 bases separated the two germline ends. CDR3 size: 14 residues. The germline V gene has CDR1 MNHEY and CDR2 SVGEGT. This CDR3 reads CASRSPQGYSPLHF. CDR3 coding DNA: TGTGCCAGCAGAAGCCCACAGGGTTATTCACCCCTCCACTTT.

This chain connects TRBV4-1 to TRBJ2-2; either TRBD1 or TRBD2 may supply D (5 bases each). The CDR3 runs to 14 residues. Germline values: CDR1 MGHRA, CDR2 YSYEKL. V shed 4 bases and J shed 6 bases, with 12 bases lying between them. The CDR3 loop is CASSPRRGAGELFF. CDR3 in DNA: TGCGCCAGCAGCCCCCGGAGAGGGGCCGGGGAGCTGTTTTTT.

This clone was counted at least ten times. The rearrangement links TRBV5-5 to TRBJ2-1, with D possibly being TRBD2 (7 bases). V lost 6 bases to trimming and J lost 0 bases, with 19 bases between them. The CDR3 totals 17 residues. CDR1 SGHKS and CDR2 YYEKEE come from the germline V gene (reference sequence). The CDR3 sequence: CASTRGGGDLSYNEQFF. CDR3 nucleotide sequence: TGTGCCAGCACACGAGGAGGGGGGGACCTCTCCTACAATGAGCAGTTCTTC.

This clone was observed many times. This rearrangement joins TRBV20-1 to TRBJ2-5; D possibly corresponds to TRBD2 (6 bases). CDR1 DFQATT and CDR2 SNEGSKA come from the germline V gene (reference sequence). This CDR3 comprises 14 residues. Trimming shortened V by 6 bases and J by 5 bases, and 19 bases separated the two germline ends. The CDR3: CSAKRVGGGETQYF. CDR3 in DNA: TGCAGTGCAAAGCGGGTGGGAGGAGGGGAGACCCAGTACTTC.

This clone is classed as medium-sized. The V gene is TRBV12-3 or TRBV12-4, the J gene TRBJ2-2, with 8 bases identical to TRBD2. The CDR3 sequence is 17 residues long. Germline trimming cut 3 bases from V and 3 bases from J; bases unmatched to any gene: 9. Here the CDR3 reads CASSFRASGLDTGELFF. DNA for the CDR3: TGTGCCAGCAGTTTTCGGGCTAGCGGGTTGGACACCGGGGAGCTGTTTTTT.

This clone is medium-sized within its sample. The V gene is TRBV6-1, the J gene TRBJ2-5; tentatively, D is TRBD2 (6 bases). CDR1 and CDR2 from the germline V gene are MNHNS and SASEGT. This CDR3 comprises 14 residues. The V end was cut by 5 bases, the J end by 1 base, with 11 bases between. The CDR3: CASSMGLSQETQYF. CDR3 DNA sequence: TGTGCCAGCAGTATGGGACTTTCCCAAGAGACCCAGTACTTC.

The chain links TRBV6-1 to TRBJ2-1, with D hard to call. The CDR3 sequence is 15 residues long. CDR1 is MNHNS, CDR2 SASEGT, per germline. V dropped 4 bases and J dropped 0 bases, with 10 bases sitting between them. CDR3 sequence: CASSGWFSSYNEQFF. The CDR3 nucleotides read TGTGCCAGCAGTGGGTGGTTCAGCTCCTACAATGAGCAGTTCTTC.

Relative to its sample, this clone is medium-sized (0.01 to 0.1%). The chain is built from TRBV20-1 and TRBJ2-1; the D gene is possibly TRBD2 (6 bases). V gave up 0 bases and J gave up 13 bases, with 19 bases separating them. Germline assignment: CDR1 DFQATT and CDR2 SNEGSKA (reference sequence). The CDR3 totals 14 residues. CDR3 residues: CSARDQGLRKSQFF. The CDR3 coding sequence is TGCAGTGCTAGAGATCAGGGACTCCGGAAGAGTCAGTTCTTC.

The chain couples TRBV7-2 to TRBJ2-7; 9 bases are a match to TRBD2. The V segment lost 6 bases and the J segment 5 bases; nucleotides outside the gene matches: 8. The CDR3 is 14 amino acids. Germline-derived CDR1 and CDR2 are SGHTA and FQGNSA. The CDR3 loop is CASRHPGLAHEQYF. CDR3 DNA sequence: TGTGCCAGCAGACATCCGGGACTAGCACACGAGCAGTACTTC.

This clone was seen at least ten times. The V call is TRBV14, the J call TRBJ2-1, with no clear D. The CDR3 contains 15 residues. The germline V gene has CDR1 SGHDN and CDR2 FVKESK. V shed 0 bases and J shed 9 bases, with 15 bases lying between them. As DNA, the CDR3 is TGTGCCAGCAGCCAAGATCGGCTAGGGCACGGTGAGCAGTTCTTC. This sequence encodes CASSQDRLGHGEQFF. Variable domain in full (rest from reference TRBV14 and TRBJ2-1): EAGVTQFPSHSVIEKGQTVTLRCDPISGHDNLYWYRRVMGKEIKFLLHFVKESKQDESGMPNNRFLAERTGGTYSTLKVQPAELEDSGVYFCASSQDRLGHGEQFFGPGTRLTVL.

The CDR3 region has the DNA TGTGCCAGCAGCCTGGGACAGGGAATTGCGGCTTTCTTT. Its translation is CASSLGQGIAAFF. The chain recombines TRBV7-6 with TRBJ1-1; 9 positions agree with TRBD1. The CDR3 runs to 13 residues. From germline, CDR1 is SGHVS and CDR2 FNYEAQ. V gave up 5 bases and J gave up 11 bases; unmatched junction bases: 9.

V gene TRBV10-3 combines with J gene TRBJ2-7, with D maybe TRBD2 (6 bases). Trimming removed 8 bases from V and 2 bases from J, with 10 bases in between. This CDR3 contains 12 residues. CDR1 is ENHRY and CDR2 is SYGVKD in the germline V gene. The CDR3 loop is CAIGPGAYEQYV. The DNA for the CDR3 is TGTGCCATCGGCCCGGGGGCCTACGAGCAGTACGTC.

The rearrangement joins TRBV11-2 to TRBJ2-3; tentatively, D is TRBD1 (6 bases). CDR1 SGHAT and CDR2 FQNNGV come from the germline V gene. This CDR3 is 15 amino acids long. Trimming removed 3 bases from V and 4 bases from J, with 14 bases in between. The CDR3 sequence: CASSLTTGSADTQYF. Here the CDR3 DNA reads TGTGCCAGCAGCTTGACTACAGGGTCCGCAGATACGCAGTATTTT.

Regarding this clone: This CDR3 is also generated by other DNA sequences in the sample. The chain joins TRBV29-1 to TRBJ2-1; 7 positions match TRBD1. Germline trimming cut 5 bases from V and 6 bases from J; bases unmatched to any gene: 4. This CDR3 is built from 12 residues. Germline assignment: CDR1 SQVTM and CDR2 ANQGSEA. The CDR3 nucleotides are TGCAGCGTTCGAGCAGGGGGCAATGAGCAGTTCTTC. Amino acid sequence: CSVRAGGNEQFF.

V gene TRBV7-6 combines with J gene TRBJ2-7, with TRBD2 matching 10 bases. CDR3 length: 14 amino acids. Germline CDR1 and CDR2: SGHVS and FNYEAQ. V gave up 5 bases and J gave up 2 bases; unmatched junction bases: 3. The CDR3 sequence: CASSPSGGAYEQYF. The CDR3, as DNA: TGTGCCAGCAGCCCCAGCGGGGGGGCCTACGAGCAGTACTTC.

This clone was counted a few times. V is TRBV28 and J is TRBJ2-1; 8 nucleotides agree with TRBD2. J lost 6 bases, V lost 6 bases, and 19 bases had no gene match. Germline-derived CDR1 and CDR2 are MDHEN and SYDVKM. The CDR3 totals 18 residues. For the CDR3, the DNA is TGTGCCAGCAGCCCCCCGTTCGGGATTAGCGGGGCCCTCAATGAGCAGTTCTTC. It encodes CASSPPFGISGALNEQFF.

The chain joins TRBV4-1 to TRBJ2-7; D call uncertain. Germline CDR1 reads MGHRA; CDR2 reads YSYEKL. The CDR3 covers 18 residues. V was trimmed by 1 base and J by 0 bases, leaving 19 bases between them. The CDR3 is CASSQGPFAILSSYEQYF. The CDR3 DNA is TGCGCCAGCAGCCAAGGACCATTTGCGATTTTAAGCTCCTACGAGCAGTACTTC.

J is TRBJ1-5 and V is TRBV18, with D possibly matching TRBD1 (5 bases). From germline, CDR1 is KGHSH and CDR2 LQKENI. The CDR3 loop spans 15 amino acids. V was cut by 3 bases and J by 2 bases, with 11 bases left in between. The CDR3: CASSPGGGGNQPQHF. The DNA of the CDR3 is TGTGCCAGCTCACCCGGGGGTGGTGGCAATCAGCCCCAGCATTTT. Combining the CDR3 with reference TRBV18 and TRBJ1-5 gives the whole variable domain NAGVMQNPRHLVRRRGQEARLRCSPMKGHSHVYWYRQLPEEGLKFMVYLQKENIIDESGMPKERFSAEFPKEGPSILRIQQVVRGDSAAYFCASSPGGGGNQPQHFGDGTRLSIL.

This clone showed up many times. The J gene is TRBJ2-2, the V gene TRBV19; D is possibly TRBD1 (5 bases). V was clipped by 3 bases and J by 3 bases, with 5 bases between them. The CDR3 has 13 residues. Germline lookup yields CDR1 LNHDA and CDR2 SQIVND (reference sequence). CDR3 residues: CASSMGHTGELFF. The CDR3 DNA reads TGTGCCAGTAGTATGGGGCACACCGGGGAGCTGTTTTTT.

The V call is TRBV18, the J call TRBJ2-7; possible D gene TRBD2, 6 bases. This CDR3 comprises 13 residues. Germline V CDR1 and CDR2: KGHSH, LQKENI. Trimming removed 5 bases at V and 2 bases at J, with 10 bases between. The CDR3 loop reads CASSAGFAYEQYF. DNA for the CDR3: TGTGCCAGCTCAGCGGGGTTTGCCTACGAGCAGTACTTC.

The chain recombines TRBV4-1 with TRBJ2-7; possible D gene TRBD2, 6 bases. The CDR3 has 16 residues. Germline V gives CDR1 MGHRA, CDR2 YSYEKL. V lost 0 bases and J 0 bases, leaving 12 bases between the germline ends. The DNA of the CDR3 is TGCGCCAGCAGCCAAGATTCGGGGGTGAGCTCCTACGAGCAGTACTTC. It yields the protein CASSQDSGVSSYEQYF.

The J gene is TRBJ2-3, the V gene TRBV2, with no clear D. With 2 bases removed from V and 2 bases from J, the gap between germline ends came to 14 bases. In germline, CDR1 is SNHLY, CDR2 FYNNEI. The CDR3 sequence is 16 residues long. This CDR3 is CASSERAGQPTDTQYF. The CDR3 DNA is TGTGCCAGCAGTGAAAGGGCAGGCCAGCCCACAGATACGCAGTATTTT.

The chain is built from TRBV5-1 and TRBJ2-1; maybe TRBD1 (7 bases). Germline CDR1 SGHRS, CDR2 YFSETQ. The CDR3 sequence is 16 residues long. V lost 7 bases and J 2 bases, leaving 19 bases between the germline ends. CDR3 protein: CASSGGNPYPYNEQFF. CDR3 bases: TGCGCCAGCTCAGGGGGGAACCCCTACCCCTACAATGAGCAGTTCTTC.